The rows below give T cell receptor beta chains drawn from one sample of a study of prognosis after radiotherapy for stage I lung cancer. TCRdb ran MiXCR on the multiplex PCR reads and lists one entry per CDR3 protein. The sample shows about 22,000 distinct CDR3 sequences, around two fifths of them seen only once. Sequenced here: PBMCs, sampled before or after stereotactic body radiation therapy (not recorded which). These receptors were taken from a donor aged 50 or older with non-small cell lung cancer. Both conserved end residues are part of each CDR3. Each record gives: J gene, V gene, D gene, clone size, CDR3 protein, CDR3 DNA. D genes are given only for firm matches. Only part of the rows carry a size: once, few, many, or a class if the clone is expanded.

>TRBJ1-3|TRBV20-1|.|many
CSASGAGVSGNTIYF
TGCAGTGCTAGCGGGGCGGGGGTATCCGGAAACACCATATATTTT
>TRBJ2-3|TRBV7-2|TRBD1|few
CASSPGGWADTQYF
TGTGCCAGCAGCCCAGGGGGATGGGCGGATACGCAGTATTTT
>TRBJ2-3|TRBV7-2|TRBD1|many
CASSSIMGQGAYYTQYF
TGTGCCAGCAGCTCAATCATGGGGCAGGGGGCTTATTATACGCAGTATTTT
>TRBJ1-5|TRBV28|TRBD1|.
CASGTGNQPQHF
TGTGCCAGCGGGACAGGGAATCAGCCCCAGCATTTT
>TRBJ1-5|TRBV19|.|many
CASSRALVGPSNQPQHF
TGTGCCAGTAGCCGGGCCCTTGTGGGGCCAAGCAATCAGCCCCAGCATTTT
>TRBJ1-2|TRBV28|.|.
CANITGLLGGYTF
TGTGCCAACATAACGGGACTTTTGGGTGGCTACACCTTC
>TRBJ1-1|TRBV20-1|.|many
CSAGQRGTEAFF
TGCAGTGCTGGGCAGAGAGGCACTGAAGCTTTCTTT
>TRBJ2-3|TRBV29-1|.|many
CSVVGTGSYTQYF
TGCAGCGTTGTTGGTACAGGGTCATATACGCAGTATTTT
>TRBJ2-2|TRBV6-1|TRBD1|once
CASSKMGQGSYTGKLFF
TGTGCCAGCAGCAAGATGGGACAGGGGTCGTATACCGGGAAGCTGTTTTTT
>TRBJ2-2|TRBV9|.|many
CASTPTNTGELFF
TGTGCCAGCACCCCCACTAACACCGGGGAGCTGTTTTTT
>TRBJ2-3|TRBV12-3/TRBV12-4|.|many
CASTPLLNAQYF
TGTGCCAGCACTCCCCTCCTAAATGCGCAGTATTTT
>TRBJ1-2|TRBV2|.|.
CAIDLQGGGYTF
TGTGCCATCGATCTTCAGGGCGGCGGCTACACCTTC
>TRBJ2-7|TRBV19|TRBD2|many
CASNEASGRAGYPYEQYF
TGTGCCAGTAACGAGGCTAGCGGGAGGGCTGGTTACCCCTACGAGCAGTACTTC
>TRBJ1-5|TRBV5-1|.|many
CALIRCGSNQPQHF
TGCGCCTTAATCCGGTGTGGCAGCAATCAGCCCCAGCATTTT
>TRBJ2-7|TRBV7-6|.|.
CASSSVQYYEQYF
TGTGCCAGCAGCTCGGTACAGTACTACGAGCAGTACTTC
>TRBJ2-7|TRBV6-1|TRBD2|many
CASRTDGGLAPYEQYF
TGTGCCAGCAGGACCGACGGGGGACTAGCCCCCTACGAGCAGTACTTC
>TRBJ1-1|TRBV5-1|.|many
CASSLVGEGGAFF
TGCGCCAGCAGCTTGGTGGGGGAGGGGGGAGCTTTCTTT
>TRBJ2-7|TRBV6-1|TRBD1|.
CASRPDRATYEQYF
TGTGCCAGCAGACCCGACAGGGCGACCTACGAGCAGTACTTC
>TRBJ2-3|TRBV7-2|.|many
CASSYTSIGTQYF
TGTGCCAGCAGCTATACTAGCATCGGTACGCAGTATTTT
>TRBJ1-2|TRBV7-2|.|.
CASSLTEGPLGCTF
TGTGCCAGCAGCCTGACCGAAGGCCCACTTGGCTGCACCTTC
>TRBJ1-4|TRBV10-3|.|many
CAISSGSTNEKLFF
TGTGCCATCAGTTCAGGGTCAACTAATGAAAAACTGTTTTTT
>TRBJ1-3|TRBV28|.|.
CASNVGGNTIYF
TGTGCCAGTAACGTGGGAGGAAACACCATATATTTT
>TRBJ2-5|TRBV5-1|.|many
CASSLVGGQETQYF
TGCGCCAGCAGCTTGGTGGGGGGCCAAGAGACCCAGTACTTC
>TRBJ1-2|TRBV6-5|TRBD1|few
CASSWETGDYGYTF
TGTGCCAGCAGTTGGGAGACAGGGGACTATGGCTACACCTTC
>TRBJ2-2|TRBV7-3|TRBD1|many
CASSLTGTGELFF
TGTGCCAGCAGCTTGACAGGGACCGGGGAGCTGTTTTTT
>TRBJ2-1|TRBV10-3|TRBD2|many
CAISKTSGRANEQFF
TGTGCCATCAGTAAAACTAGCGGGAGGGCCAATGAGCAGTTCTTC
>TRBJ2-3|TRBV2|.|.
CASEEGRITDTQYF
TGTGCCAGCGAGGAGGGCCGAATTACAGATACGCAGTATTTT
>TRBJ2-3|TRBV20-1|TRBD1|many
CSARSLQGPTDTQYF
TGCAGTGCTCGAAGTCTACAGGGGCCTACAGATACGCAGTATTTT
>TRBJ2-1|TRBV7-3|TRBD2|.
CASSLTLAGRADEQFF
TGTGCCAGCAGCTTAACACTAGCGGGGCGCGCGGATGAGCAGTTCTTC
>TRBJ2-5|TRBV5-1|.|once
CASSLGVSSARDTQYF
TGCGCCAGCAGCTTGGGAGTGTCATCCGCCCGAGATACCCAGTACTTC
>TRBJ1-5|TRBV27|TRBD1|.
CASSLSTGALSNQTQHF
TGTGCCAGCAGTTTAAGCACAGGGGCACTTAGCAATCAGACCCAGCATTTT
>TRBJ2-4|TRBV12-3/TRBV12-4|.|few
CASSLGRLLAKNIQYF
TGTGCCAGCAGTTTAGGTCGACTATTAGCCAAAAACATTCAGTACTTC
>TRBJ2-1|TRBV11-2|TRBD2|once
CASSLRTSGEEQFF
TGTGCCAGCAGTTTGAGGACTAGCGGGGAAGAGCAGTTCTTC
>TRBJ2-3|TRBV20-1|TRBD2|many
CSARAPAGRADTQYF
TGCAGTGCTAGAGCCCCCGCCGGGAGGGCAGATACGCAGTATTTT
>TRBJ1-1|TRBV19|.|.
CASSPDTGFMNTEAFF
TGTGCCAGTAGCCCCGACACAGGCTTCATGAACACTGAAGCTTTCTTT
>TRBJ2-5|TRBV5-1|.|many
CASSQRGSWQETQYF
TGCGCCAGCAGCCAACGCGGCTCGTGGCAAGAGACCCAGTACTTC
>TRBJ1-2|TRBV28|.|hyperexpanded
CASSPYKSTNYGYTF
TGTGCCAGCAGTCCCTACAAGTCTACTAACTATGGCTACACCTTC
>TRBJ2-7|TRBV11-2|TRBD2|many
CASSPLRLAIAYEQYF
TGTGCCAGCAGCCCACTAAGACTAGCGATTGCGTACGAGCAGTACTTC
>TRBJ2-3|TRBV6-4|.|.
CAGSDSRGGTDTQYF
TGTGCCGGCAGTGACTCTAGGGGCGGAACAGATACGCAGTATTTT
>TRBJ2-3|TRBV20-1|TRBD2|medium-sized
CSAYNSGRRNTQYF
TGCAGTGCTTATAATAGCGGGAGGAGGAATACGCAGTATTTT
>TRBJ2-2|TRBV9|.|.
CASSYLGVLANTGELLF
TGTGCCAGCAGCTACCTCGGGGTTCTCGCGAACACCGGGGAGCTGCTTTTT
>TRBJ2-3|TRBV7-8|TRBD2|.
CASSSYLLAGFTDTQYF
TGTGCCAGCAGCTCCTACTTACTAGCGGGATTCACAGATACGCAGTATTTT
>TRBJ2-7|TRBV11-2|.|many
CASSLVLTELYEQYF
TGTGCCAGCAGCTTAGTCTTGACCGAGCTCTACGAGCAGTACTTC
>TRBJ2-2|TRBV27|.|.
CASSLRGSATVELFF
TGTGCCAGCAGTTTACGGGGGTCGGCCACCGTGGAGCTGTTTTTT
>TRBJ2-1|TRBV6-2/TRBV6-3|TRBD2|.
CASSEPGLAGGDEQFF
TGTGCCAGCAGTGAGCCGGGACTAGCAGGAGGGGATGAGCAGTTCTTC
>TRBJ2-3|TRBV28|TRBD2|.
CASSPITGTNKQGSTDTQYF
TGTGCCAGCAGTCCTATCACCGGGACTAACAAACAAGGAAGCACAGATACGCAGTATTTT